The clone carrying this T cell receptor beta chain appeared once. RNA amounts of about 0.5 to 1 ug underwent reverse transcription with random hexamers. TCRdb re-derived calls from the immunoSEQ multiplex PCR reads in MiXCR, one entry per CDR3 protein. The sample has more than 55,000 distinct CDR3 sequences, 96% seen once; the top ten hold 0.085% to 0.14%. These data are taken from a study of CD8 T cells in Susac syndrome. CDR1 SGHRS and CDR2 YFSETQ come from the germline V gene. The CDR3 is 17 residues long. The V gene end was trimmed by 4 bases and the J gene end by 1 base; junction bases not matched to a gene: 7.

Material for sequencing was CD4+ T cells from PBMCs. The receptor's source is a human donor with multiple sclerosis. The V gene is TRBV5-1, the J gene TRBJ1-4; 10 bases match TRBD1. The CDR3 region is CASSRLDRGRTNEKLFF. The CDR3 DNA follows: TGCGCCAGCAGCCGACTGGACAGGGGGAGAACTAATGAAAAACTGTTTTTT.